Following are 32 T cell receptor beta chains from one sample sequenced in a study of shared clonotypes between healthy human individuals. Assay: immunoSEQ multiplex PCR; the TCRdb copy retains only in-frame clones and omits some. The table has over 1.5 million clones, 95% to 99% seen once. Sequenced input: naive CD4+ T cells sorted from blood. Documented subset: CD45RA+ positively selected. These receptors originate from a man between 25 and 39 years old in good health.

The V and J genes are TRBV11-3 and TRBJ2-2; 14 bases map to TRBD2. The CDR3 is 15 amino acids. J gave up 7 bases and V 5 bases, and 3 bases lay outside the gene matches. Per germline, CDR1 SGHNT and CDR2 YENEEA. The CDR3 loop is CASSGTSGSSGELFF. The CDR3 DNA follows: TGTGCCAGCAGCGGGACTAGCGGGAGTAGCGGGGAGCTGTTTTTT. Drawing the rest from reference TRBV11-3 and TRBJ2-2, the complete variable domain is EAGVVQSPRYKIIEKKQPVAFWCNPISGHNTLYWYLQNLGQGPELLIRYENEEAVDDSQLPKDRFSAERLKGVDSTLKIQPAELGDSAVYLCASSGTSGSSGELFFGEGSRLTVL.

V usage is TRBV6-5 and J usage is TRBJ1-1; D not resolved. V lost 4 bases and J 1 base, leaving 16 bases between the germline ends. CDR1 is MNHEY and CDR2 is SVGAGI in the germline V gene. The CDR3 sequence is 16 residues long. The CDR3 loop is CASSFGPGLQNTEAFF. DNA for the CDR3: TGTGCCAGCAGTTTCGGACCAGGTCTGCAGAACACTGAAGCTTTCTTT.

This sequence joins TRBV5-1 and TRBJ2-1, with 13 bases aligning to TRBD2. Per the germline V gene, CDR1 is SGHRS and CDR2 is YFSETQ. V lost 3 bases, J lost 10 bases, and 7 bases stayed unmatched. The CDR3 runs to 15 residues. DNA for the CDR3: TGCGCCAGCAGCTCAACTAGCGGGAGGGCCGGGGAGCAGTTCTTC. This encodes CASSSTSGRAGEQFF.

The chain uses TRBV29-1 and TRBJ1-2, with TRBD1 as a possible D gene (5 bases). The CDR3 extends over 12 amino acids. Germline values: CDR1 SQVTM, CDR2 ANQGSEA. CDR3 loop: CSIWGVSYGYTF. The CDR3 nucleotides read TGCAGTATATGGGGGGTTAGCTATGGCTACACCTTC.

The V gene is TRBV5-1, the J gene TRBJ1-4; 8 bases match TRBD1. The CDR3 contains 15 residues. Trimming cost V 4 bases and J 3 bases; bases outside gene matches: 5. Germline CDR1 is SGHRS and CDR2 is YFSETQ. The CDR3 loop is CASSGQGAPNEKLFF. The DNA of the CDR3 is TGCGCCAGCAGCGGACAGGGTGCCCCTAATGAAAAACTGTTTTTT.

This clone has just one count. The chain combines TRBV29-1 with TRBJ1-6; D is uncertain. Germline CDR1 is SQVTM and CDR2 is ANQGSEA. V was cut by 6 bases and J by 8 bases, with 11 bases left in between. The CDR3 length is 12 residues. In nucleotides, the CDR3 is TGCAGCGTAGGAGAGAGGGATTCACCCCTCCACTTT. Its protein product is CSVGERDSPLHF.

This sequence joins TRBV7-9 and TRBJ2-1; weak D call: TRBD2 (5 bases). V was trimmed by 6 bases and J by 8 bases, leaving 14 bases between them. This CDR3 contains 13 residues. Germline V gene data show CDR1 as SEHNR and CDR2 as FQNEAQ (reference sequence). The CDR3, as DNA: TGTGCCAGCAGGTACTCAGGAGGCCATGAGCAGTTCTTC. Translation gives CASRYSGGHEQFF.

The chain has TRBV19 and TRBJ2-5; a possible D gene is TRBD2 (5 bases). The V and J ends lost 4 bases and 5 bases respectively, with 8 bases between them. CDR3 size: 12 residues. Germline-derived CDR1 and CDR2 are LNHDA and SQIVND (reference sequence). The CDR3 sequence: CASSSLAETQYF. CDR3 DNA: TGTGCCAGTAGTAGCCTAGCTGAGACCCAGTACTTC.

CDR3 bases: TGTGCCACCCTGGATCGAAACAGGGGCGGCAATCAGCCCCAGCATTTT. Amino acids: CATLDRNRGGNQPQHF. This chain connects TRBV19 to TRBJ1-5; 7 bases map to TRBD1. Trimming removed 10 bases from V and 2 bases from J; junction bases left unmatched: 14. The CDR3 totals 16 residues. Germline lookup yields CDR1 LNHDA and CDR2 SQIVND (reference sequence).

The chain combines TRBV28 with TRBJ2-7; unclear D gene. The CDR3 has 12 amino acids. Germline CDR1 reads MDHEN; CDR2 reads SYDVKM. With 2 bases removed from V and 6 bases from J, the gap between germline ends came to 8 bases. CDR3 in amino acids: CASSLLSAEQYF. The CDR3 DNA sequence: TGTGCCAGCAGTTTACTTTCTGCCGAGCAGTACTTC.

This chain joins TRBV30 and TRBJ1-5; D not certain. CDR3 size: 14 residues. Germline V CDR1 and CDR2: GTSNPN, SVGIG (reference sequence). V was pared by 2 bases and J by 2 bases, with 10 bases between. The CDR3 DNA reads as TGTGCCTGGAGTCCCTCGGTTGGCAATCAGCCCCAGCATTTT. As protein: CAWSPSVGNQPQHF.

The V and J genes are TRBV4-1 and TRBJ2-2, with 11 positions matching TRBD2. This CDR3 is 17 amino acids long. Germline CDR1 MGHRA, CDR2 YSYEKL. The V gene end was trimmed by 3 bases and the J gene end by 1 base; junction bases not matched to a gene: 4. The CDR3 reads CASSHYGTSGNTGELFF. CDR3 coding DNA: TGCGCCAGCAGCCATTACGGGACTAGCGGGAACACCGGGGAGCTGTTTTTT.

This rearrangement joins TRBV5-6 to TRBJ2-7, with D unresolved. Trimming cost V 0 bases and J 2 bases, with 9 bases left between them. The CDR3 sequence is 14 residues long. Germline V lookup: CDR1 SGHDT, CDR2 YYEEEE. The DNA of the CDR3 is TGTGCCAGCAGCTTGGCGCTAGTCACCTACGAGCAGTACTTC. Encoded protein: CASSLALVTYEQYF.

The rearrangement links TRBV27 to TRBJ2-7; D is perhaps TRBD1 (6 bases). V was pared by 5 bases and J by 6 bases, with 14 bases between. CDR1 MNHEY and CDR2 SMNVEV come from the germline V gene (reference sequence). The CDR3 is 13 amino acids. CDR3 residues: CASSTSTGIEQYF. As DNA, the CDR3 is TGTGCCAGCAGTACCTCTACAGGGATCGAGCAGTACTTC.

The CDR3 nucleotides are TGTGCCAGCAGTCCACTAGCGGGAGGGCGTCCGTTCTTC. As protein: CASSPLAGGRPFF. The chain combines TRBV28 with TRBJ2-1; 13 bases align to TRBD2. Per the germline V gene, CDR1 is MDHEN and CDR2 is SYDVKM. The junction had 7 bases not matched to a gene; V was cut back by 5 bases and J by 15 bases. This CDR3 is 13 amino acids long.

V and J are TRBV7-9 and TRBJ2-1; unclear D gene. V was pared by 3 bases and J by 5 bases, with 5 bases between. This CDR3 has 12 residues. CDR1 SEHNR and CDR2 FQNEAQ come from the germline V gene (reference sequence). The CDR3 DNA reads TGTGCCAGCAGCTTTTTAGACAATGAGCAGTTCTTC. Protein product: CASSFLDNEQFF.

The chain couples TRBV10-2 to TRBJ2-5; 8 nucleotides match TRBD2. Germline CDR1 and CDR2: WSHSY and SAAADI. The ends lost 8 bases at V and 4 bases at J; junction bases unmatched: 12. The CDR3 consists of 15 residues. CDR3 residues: CASAVPTGGPETQYF. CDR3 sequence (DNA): TGCGCCAGCGCGGTACCAACGGGAGGGCCAGAGACCCAGTACTTC.

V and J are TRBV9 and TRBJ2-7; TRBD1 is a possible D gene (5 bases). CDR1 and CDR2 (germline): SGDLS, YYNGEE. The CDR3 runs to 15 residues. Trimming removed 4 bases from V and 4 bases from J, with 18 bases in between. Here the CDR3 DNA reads TGTGCCAGCAGCAGGGGTGGACAATCCGTGTACGAGCAGTACTTC. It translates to CASSRGGQSVYEQYF.

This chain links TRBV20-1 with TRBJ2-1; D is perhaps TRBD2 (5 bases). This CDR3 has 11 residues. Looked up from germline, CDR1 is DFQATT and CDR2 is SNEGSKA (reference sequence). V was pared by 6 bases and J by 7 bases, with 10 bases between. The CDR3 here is CSAHPGNEQFF. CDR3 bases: TGCAGTGCCCACCCGGGAAATGAGCAGTTCTTC.

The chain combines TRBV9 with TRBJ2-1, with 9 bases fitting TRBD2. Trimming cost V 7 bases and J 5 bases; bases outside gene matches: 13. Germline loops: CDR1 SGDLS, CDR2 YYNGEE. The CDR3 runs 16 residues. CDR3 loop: CASSLAGSPLHNEQFF. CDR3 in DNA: TGTGCCAGCTCCCTAGCGGGGAGCCCACTCCACAATGAGCAGTTCTTC.

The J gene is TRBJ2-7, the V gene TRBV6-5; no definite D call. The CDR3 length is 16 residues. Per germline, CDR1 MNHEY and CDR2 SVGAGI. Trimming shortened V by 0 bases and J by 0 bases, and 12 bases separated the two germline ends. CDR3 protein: CASSYSMGYNSYEQYF. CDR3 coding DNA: TGTGCCAGCAGTTACTCGATGGGATACAACTCCTACGAGCAGTACTTC.

The DNA of the CDR3 is TGTGCCAGCAGCTTGATCAATCGCAGAACTCTCACAGATACGCAGTATTTT. Encoded protein: CASSLINRRTLTDTQYF. This chain links TRBV7-9 with TRBJ2-3; D gene uncertain. V lost 3 bases to trimming and J lost 2 bases, with 18 bases between them. The length of the CDR3 is 17 residues. Germline CDR1 is SEHNR and CDR2 is FQNEAQ (reference sequence).

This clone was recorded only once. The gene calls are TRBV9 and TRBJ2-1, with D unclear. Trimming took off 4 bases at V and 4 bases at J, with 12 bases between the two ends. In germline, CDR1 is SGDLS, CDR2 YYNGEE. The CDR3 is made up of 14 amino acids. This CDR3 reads CASSTGSRYNEQFF. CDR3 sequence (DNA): TGTGCCAGCAGCACCGGGTCCAGATACAATGAGCAGTTCTTC.

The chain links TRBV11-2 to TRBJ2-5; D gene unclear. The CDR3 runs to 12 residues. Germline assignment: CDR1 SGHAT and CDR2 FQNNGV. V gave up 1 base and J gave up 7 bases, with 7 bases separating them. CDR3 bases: TGTGCCAGCAGCTTAGGAGCGTGGACCCAGTACTTC. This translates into CASSLGAWTQYF.

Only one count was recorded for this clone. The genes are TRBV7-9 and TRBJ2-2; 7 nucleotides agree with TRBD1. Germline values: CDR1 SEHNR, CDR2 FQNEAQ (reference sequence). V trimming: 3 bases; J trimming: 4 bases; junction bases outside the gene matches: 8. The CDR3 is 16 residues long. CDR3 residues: CASSFDHRGGTGELFF. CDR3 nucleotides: TGTGCCAGCAGCTTTGACCACAGGGGTGGCACCGGGGAGCTGTTTTTT.

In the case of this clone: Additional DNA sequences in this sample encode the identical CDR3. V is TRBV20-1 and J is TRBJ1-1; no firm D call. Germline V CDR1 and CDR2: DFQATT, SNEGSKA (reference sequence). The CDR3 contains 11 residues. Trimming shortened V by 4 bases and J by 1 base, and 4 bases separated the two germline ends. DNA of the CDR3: TGCAGTGCTAACAGGAACACTGAAGCTTTCTTT. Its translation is CSANRNTEAFF.

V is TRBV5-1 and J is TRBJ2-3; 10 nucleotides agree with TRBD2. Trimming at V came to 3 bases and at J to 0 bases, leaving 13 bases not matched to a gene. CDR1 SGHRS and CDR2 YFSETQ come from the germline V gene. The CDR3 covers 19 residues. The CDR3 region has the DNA TGCGCCAGCAGCTACGGACTAGCGGCAGGTTCCCCTAGCACAGATACGCAGTATTTT. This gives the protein CASSYGLAAGSPSTDTQYF.

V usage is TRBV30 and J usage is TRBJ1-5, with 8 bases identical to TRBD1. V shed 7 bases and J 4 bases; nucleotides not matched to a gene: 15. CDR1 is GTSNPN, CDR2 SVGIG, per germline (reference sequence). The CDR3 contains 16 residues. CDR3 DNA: TGTGCCTCTCGAGGGCCCGGGACAGGCCTTAATCAGCCCCAGCATTTT. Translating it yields CASRGPGTGLNQPQHF. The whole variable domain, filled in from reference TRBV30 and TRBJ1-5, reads SQTIHQWPATLVQPVGSPLSLECTVEGTSNPNLYWYRQAAGRGLQLLFYSVGIGQISSEVPQNLSASRPQDRQFILSSKKLLLSDSGFYLCASRGPGTGLNQPQHFGDGTRLSIL.

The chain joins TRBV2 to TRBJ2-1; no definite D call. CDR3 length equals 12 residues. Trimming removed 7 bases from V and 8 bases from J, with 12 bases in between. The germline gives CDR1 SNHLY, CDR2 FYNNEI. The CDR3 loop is CASTANGHEQFF. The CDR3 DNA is TGTGCCAGCACTGCAAATGGGCATGAGCAGTTCTTC.

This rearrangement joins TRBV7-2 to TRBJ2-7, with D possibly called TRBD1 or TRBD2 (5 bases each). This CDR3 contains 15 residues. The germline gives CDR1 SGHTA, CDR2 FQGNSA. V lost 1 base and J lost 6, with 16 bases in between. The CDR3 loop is CASSLDRREGGEQYF. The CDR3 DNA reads TGTGCCAGCAGCTTAGACCGCAGGGAAGGAGGCGAGCAGTACTTC.

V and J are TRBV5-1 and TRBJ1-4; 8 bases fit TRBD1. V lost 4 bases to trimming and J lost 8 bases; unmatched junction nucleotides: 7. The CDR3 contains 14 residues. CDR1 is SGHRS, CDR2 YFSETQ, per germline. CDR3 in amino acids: CASSLADREEKLFF. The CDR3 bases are TGCGCCAGCAGCCTCGCGGACAGGGAAGAAAAACTGTTTTTT.

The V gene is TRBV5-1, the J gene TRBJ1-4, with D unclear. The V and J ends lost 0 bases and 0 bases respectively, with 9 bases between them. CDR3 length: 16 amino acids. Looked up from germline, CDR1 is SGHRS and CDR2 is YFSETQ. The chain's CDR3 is CASSLVGVATNEKLFF. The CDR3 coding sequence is TGCGCCAGCAGCTTGGTTGGAGTTGCAACTAATGAAAAACTGTTTTTT.